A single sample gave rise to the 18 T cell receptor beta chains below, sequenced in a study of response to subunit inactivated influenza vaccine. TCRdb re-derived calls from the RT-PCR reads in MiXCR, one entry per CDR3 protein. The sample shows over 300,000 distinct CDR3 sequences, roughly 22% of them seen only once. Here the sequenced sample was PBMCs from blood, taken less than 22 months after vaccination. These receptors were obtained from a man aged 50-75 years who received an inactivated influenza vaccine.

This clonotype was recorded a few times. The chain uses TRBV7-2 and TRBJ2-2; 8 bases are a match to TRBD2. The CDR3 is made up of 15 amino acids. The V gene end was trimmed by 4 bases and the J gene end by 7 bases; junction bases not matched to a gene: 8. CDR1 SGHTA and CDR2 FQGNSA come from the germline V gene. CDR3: CASSSQRESIGELFF. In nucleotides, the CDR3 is TGTGCCAGCAGCTCCCAGCGGGAGTCCATCGGGGAGCTGTTTTTT.

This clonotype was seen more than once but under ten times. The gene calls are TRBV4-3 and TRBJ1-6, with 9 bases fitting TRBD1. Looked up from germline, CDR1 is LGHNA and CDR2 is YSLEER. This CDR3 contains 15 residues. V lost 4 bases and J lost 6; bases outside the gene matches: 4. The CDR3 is CASSPGQGGNSPLHF. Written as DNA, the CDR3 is TGCGCCAGCAGCCCGGGACAGGGCGGTAATTCACCCCTCCACTTT.

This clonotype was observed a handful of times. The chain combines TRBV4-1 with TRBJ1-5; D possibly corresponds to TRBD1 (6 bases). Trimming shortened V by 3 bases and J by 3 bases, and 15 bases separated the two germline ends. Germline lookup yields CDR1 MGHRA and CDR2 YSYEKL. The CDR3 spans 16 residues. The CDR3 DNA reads TGCGCCAGCAGCCAGGGATGGACAGCAGTCAATCAGCCCCAGCATTTT. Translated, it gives CASSQGWTAVNQPQHF.

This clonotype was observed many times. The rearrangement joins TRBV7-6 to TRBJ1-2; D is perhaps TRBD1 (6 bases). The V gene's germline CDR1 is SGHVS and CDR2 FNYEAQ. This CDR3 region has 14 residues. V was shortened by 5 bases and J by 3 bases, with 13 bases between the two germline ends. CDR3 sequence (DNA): TGTGCCAGCAGCCCGAGGGGGGCGGACTATGGCTACACCTTC. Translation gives CASSPRGADYGYTF.

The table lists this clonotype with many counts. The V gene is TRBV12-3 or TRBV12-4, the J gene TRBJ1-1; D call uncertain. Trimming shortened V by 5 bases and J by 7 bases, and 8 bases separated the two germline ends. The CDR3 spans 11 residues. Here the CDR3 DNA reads TGTGCCAGCAGTCGAGGGAGTGAAGCTTTCTTT. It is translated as CASSRGSEAFF.

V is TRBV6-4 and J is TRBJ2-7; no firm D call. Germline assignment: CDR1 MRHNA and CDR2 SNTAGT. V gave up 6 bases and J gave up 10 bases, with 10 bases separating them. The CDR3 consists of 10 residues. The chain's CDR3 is CASRHGFQYF. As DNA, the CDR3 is TGTGCCAGCAGACATGGGTTCCAGTACTTC.

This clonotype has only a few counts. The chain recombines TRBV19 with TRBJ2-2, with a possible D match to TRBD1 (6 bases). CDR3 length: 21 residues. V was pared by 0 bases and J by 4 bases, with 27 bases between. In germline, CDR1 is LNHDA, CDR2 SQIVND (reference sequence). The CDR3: CASSIDRLPGHRKVGTGELFF. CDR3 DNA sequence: TGTGCCAGTAGTATAGATCGTCTACCGGGACACCGAAAGGTGGGCACCGGGGAGCTGTTTTTT.

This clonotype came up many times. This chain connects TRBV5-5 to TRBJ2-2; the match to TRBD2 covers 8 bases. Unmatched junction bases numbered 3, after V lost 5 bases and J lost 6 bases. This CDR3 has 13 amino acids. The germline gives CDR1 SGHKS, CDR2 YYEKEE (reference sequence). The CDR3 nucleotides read TGTGCCAGCAGATCACTAGCGGCCGGGGAGCTGTTTTTT. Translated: CASRSLAAGELFF.

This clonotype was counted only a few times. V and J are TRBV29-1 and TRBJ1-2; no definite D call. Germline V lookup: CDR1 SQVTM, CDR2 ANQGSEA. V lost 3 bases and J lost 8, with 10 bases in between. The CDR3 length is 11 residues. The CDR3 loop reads CSVDLARGYTF. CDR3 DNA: TGCAGCGTTGATCTTGCTCGAGGCTACACCTTC.

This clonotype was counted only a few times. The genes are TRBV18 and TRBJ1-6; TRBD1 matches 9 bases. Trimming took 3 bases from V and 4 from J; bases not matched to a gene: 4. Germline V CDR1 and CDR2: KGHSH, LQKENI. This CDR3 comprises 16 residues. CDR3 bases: TGTGCCAGCTCACCTACAGGGGGCGGATATAATTCACCCCTCCACTTT. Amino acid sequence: CASSPTGGGYNSPLHF.

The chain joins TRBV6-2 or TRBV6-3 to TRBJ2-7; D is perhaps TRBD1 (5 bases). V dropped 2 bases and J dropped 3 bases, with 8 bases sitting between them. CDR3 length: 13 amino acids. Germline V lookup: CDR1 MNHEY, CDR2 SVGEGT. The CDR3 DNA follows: TGTGCCAGCAGTTACGCCAGGGTCTACGAGCAGTACTTC. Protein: CASSYARVYEQYF.

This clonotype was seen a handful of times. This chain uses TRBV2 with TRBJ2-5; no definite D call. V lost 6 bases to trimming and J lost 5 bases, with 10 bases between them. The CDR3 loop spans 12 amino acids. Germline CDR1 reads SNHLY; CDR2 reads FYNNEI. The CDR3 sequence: CASREYMETQYF. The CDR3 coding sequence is TGTGCCAGCAGGGAATATATGGAGACCCAGTACTTC.

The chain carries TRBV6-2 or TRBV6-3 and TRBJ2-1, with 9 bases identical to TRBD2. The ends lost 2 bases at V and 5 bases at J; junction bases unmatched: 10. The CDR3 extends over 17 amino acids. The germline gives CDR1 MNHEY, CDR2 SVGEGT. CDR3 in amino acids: CASSYRRGGLQNNEQFF. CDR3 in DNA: TGTGCCAGCAGTTACCGGCGGGGGGGCCTACAAAACAATGAGCAGTTCTTC.

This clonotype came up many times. The CDR3 DNA sequence: TGTGCCAGCAGCCAGCCAGTCGGCACTGAAGCTTTCTTT. Encoded protein: CASSQPVGTEAFF. V is TRBV28 and J is TRBJ1-1, with D hard to call. Between the trimmed V and J ends, which lost 6 bases and 4 bases, there was a span of 12 bases. Per germline, CDR1 MDHEN and CDR2 SYDVKM. The length of the CDR3 is 13 residues.

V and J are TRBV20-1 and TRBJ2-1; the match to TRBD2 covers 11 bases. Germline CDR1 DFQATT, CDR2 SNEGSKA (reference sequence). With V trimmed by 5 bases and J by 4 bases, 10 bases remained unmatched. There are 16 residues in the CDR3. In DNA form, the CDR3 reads TGCAGTGCTGCTAGCGGGAGGTCAGGAATTTACAATGAGCAGTTCTTC. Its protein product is CSAASGRSGIYNEQFF.

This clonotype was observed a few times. The DNA for the CDR3 is TGTGCCAGCAGTTACTCCCGGGTGGAGTATGGCTACACCTTC. Its protein product is CASSYSRVEYGYTF. V usage is TRBV6-5 and J usage is TRBJ1-2; the D is unclear. Trimming took 0 bases from V and 5 from J, leaving 10 bases between them. Germline assignment: CDR1 MNHEY and CDR2 SVGAGI. The CDR3 runs to 14 residues.

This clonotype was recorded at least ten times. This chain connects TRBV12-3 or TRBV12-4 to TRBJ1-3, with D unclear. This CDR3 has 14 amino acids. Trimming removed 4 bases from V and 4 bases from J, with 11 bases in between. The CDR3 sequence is CASSSGVLGNTIYF. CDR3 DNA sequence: TGTGCCAGCAGTTCCGGGGTACTAGGAAACACCATATATTTT.

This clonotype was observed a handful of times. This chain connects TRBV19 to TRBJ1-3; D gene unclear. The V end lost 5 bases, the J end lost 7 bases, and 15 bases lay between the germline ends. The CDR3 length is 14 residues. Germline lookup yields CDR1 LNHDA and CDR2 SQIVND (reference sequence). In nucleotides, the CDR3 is TGTGCCAGTAGTCCGGCAGGAGGGTGGAACACCATATATTTT. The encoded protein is CASSPAGGWNTIYF.